Each of the 10 T cell receptor beta chains below was sequenced from the same sample in a study of human T cells and chemical hapten exposure. TCRdb fed the RACE reads into MiXCR, producing one record per CDR3 protein. Among about 80,000 distinct CDR3 sequences listed, under 14% were seen once. Time point described: patch test 2, 6 weeks after DPC sensitization. Treatment: therapeutic diphenylcyclopropenone sensitization with weekly scalp DPC. Specimen: whole blood, collected in connection with sensitization to the hapten diphenylcyclopropenone (DPC). The receptor source for this set is a young man with alopecia areata. Some clones in this sample may be carry-over from other donors' samples.

The sample holds a few counts of this clonotype. The chain recombines TRBV10-3 with TRBJ1-2; D ambiguous. Trimming took off 0 bases at V and 2 bases at J, with 13 bases between the two ends. The CDR3 loop spans 16 amino acids. Germline CDR1 reads ENHRY; CDR2 reads SYGVKD. CDR3: CAISESGTARNYGYTF. CDR3 bases: TGTGCCATCAGTGAGTCTGGAACAGCCCGGAACTATGGCTACACCTTC.

This clonotype was counted many times. J is TRBJ1-1 and V is TRBV20-1; D is uncertain. The CDR3 runs 11 residues. Germline V gene sequence: CDR1 DFQATT, CDR2 SNEGSKA (reference sequence). Deletions cut 5 bases from V and 4 bases from J, with 8 bases between. The CDR3 DNA follows: TGCAGTGCTCAAGAGTTCACTGAAGCTTTCTTT. Translation: CSAQEFTEAFF.

The chain couples TRBV20-1 to TRBJ2-3; no definite D call. Per the germline V gene, CDR1 is DFQATT and CDR2 is SNEGSKA (reference sequence). The CDR3 sequence is 12 residues long. V gave up 3 bases and J gave up 0 bases, with 4 bases separating them. This CDR3 reads CSASSSTDTQYF. CDR3 nucleotides: TGCAGTGCTAGTTCCAGCACAGATACGCAGTATTTT.

This rearrangement joins TRBV5-6 to TRBJ2-5, with D uncertain. Germline V gene sequence: CDR1 SGHDT, CDR2 YYEEEE. V lost 1 base, J lost 3 bases, and 10 bases lay in between. The CDR3 is 14 amino acids. DNA of the CDR3: TGTGCCAGCAGCTTGACCTGGGCGAAAGAGACCCAGTACTTC. It codes for CASSLTWAKETQYF.

This chain connects TRBV4-2 to TRBJ1-2; TRBD1 matches at 7 bases. Germline trimming cut 2 bases from V and 4 bases from J; bases unmatched to any gene: 10. Germline CDR1 is LGHNA and CDR2 is YNFKEQ. The CDR3 runs 16 residues. CDR3 in DNA: TGTGCCAGCAGCCAAATAACGACAGGGACCAGCTATGGCTACACCTTC. It yields the protein CASSQITTGTSYGYTF.

This clonotype was counted ten times or more. The V call is TRBV19, the J call TRBJ1-1; D is unclear. Looked up from germline, CDR1 is LNHDA and CDR2 is SQIVND (reference sequence). The CDR3 is made up of 17 amino acids. Trimming took 3 bases from V and 5 from J, leaving 22 bases between them. CDR3 sequence: CASSIRPGYGLGTEAFF. The DNA for the CDR3 is TGTGCCAGTAGTATCCGGCCCGGATATGGCCTTGGGACTGAAGCTTTCTTT.

This clonotype was detected a few times. The gene calls are TRBV4-1 and TRBJ2-4; TRBD1 is a possible D gene (5 bases). Trimming took off 3 bases at V and 0 bases at J, with 15 bases between the two ends. Looked up from germline, CDR1 is MGHRA and CDR2 is YSYEKL. This CDR3 is 17 amino acids long. The CDR3 region has the DNA TGCGCCAGCAGCCACCCCCCCGACAGTCTAGCCAAAAACATTCAGTACTTC. The encoded protein is CASSHPPDSLAKNIQYF.

This clonotype was counted many times. The chain couples TRBV29-1 to TRBJ1-1; D gene ambiguous. CDR3 size: 15 residues. CDR1 SQVTM and CDR2 ANQGSEA come from the germline V gene. V was cut by 4 bases and J by 2 bases, with 17 bases left in between. This chain's CDR3 is CSVVGGARGNTEAFF. The DNA for the CDR3 is TGCAGCGTTGTGGGTGGTGCTAGAGGAAACACTGAAGCTTTCTTT.

This clonotype occurred a few times. This chain links TRBV12-3 or TRBV12-4 with TRBJ2-3, with D unclear. The CDR3 extends over 13 amino acids. Trimming took off 3 bases at V and 5 bases at J, with 9 bases between the two ends. In nucleotides, the CDR3 is TGTGCCAGCAGTTTTGACGTCCGAGATACGCAGTATTTT. Protein product: CASSFDVRDTQYF.

The V call is TRBV10-2, the J call TRBJ1-1; 9 nucleotides line up with TRBD1. V was clipped by 3 bases and J by 3 bases; unmatched bases: 8. Per germline, CDR1 WSHSY and CDR2 SAAADI. This CDR3 has 16 residues. The CDR3 bases are TGCGCCAGCAGTGAACAGGGGGCGGTTTGGGACACTGAAGCTTTCTTT. This codes for CASSEQGAVWDTEAFF.